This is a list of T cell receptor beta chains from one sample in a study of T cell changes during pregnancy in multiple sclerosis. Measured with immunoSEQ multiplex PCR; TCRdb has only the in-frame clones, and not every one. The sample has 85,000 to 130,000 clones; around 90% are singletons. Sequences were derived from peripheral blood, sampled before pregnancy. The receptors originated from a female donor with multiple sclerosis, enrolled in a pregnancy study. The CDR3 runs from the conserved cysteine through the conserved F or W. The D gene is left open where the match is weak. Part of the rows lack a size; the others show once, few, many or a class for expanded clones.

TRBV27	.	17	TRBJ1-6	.	CASSLREPSSYNSPLHF	TGTGCCAGCAGTTTACGGGAGCCTAGCTCCTATAATTCACCCCTCCACTTT
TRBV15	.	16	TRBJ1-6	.	CATSRDRGGMESPLHF	TGTGCCACCAGCAGAGATCGGGGGGGAATGGAATCACCCCTCCACTTT
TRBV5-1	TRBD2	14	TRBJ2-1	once	CASSSRLAVGEQFF	TGCGCCAGCAGCTCCAGACTAGCTGTGGGTGAGCAGTTCTTC
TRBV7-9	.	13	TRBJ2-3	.	CASSLPGLDTQYF	TGTGCCAGCAGCTTACCGGGTTTAGATACGCAGTATTTT
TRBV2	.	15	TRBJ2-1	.	CASSTRGNEYNEQFF	TGTGCCAGCAGCACGCGGGGCAACGAGTACAATGAGCAGTTCTTC
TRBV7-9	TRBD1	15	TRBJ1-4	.	CASTGTGGTNEKLFF	TGTGCCAGCACCGGGACAGGAGGTACTAATGAAAAACTGTTTTTT
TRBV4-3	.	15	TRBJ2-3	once	CASSQRQASTDTQYF	TGCGCCAGCAGCCAAAGACAGGCCTCCACAGATACGCAGTATTTT
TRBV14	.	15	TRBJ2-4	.	CASSSPQGLSNIQYF	TGTGCCAGCAGCTCCCCCCAGGGTCTGTCAAACATTCAGTACTTC
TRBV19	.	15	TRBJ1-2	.	CASTQPGGRVGGYTF	TGTGCCAGTACCCAACCCGGGGGAAGGGTGGGTGGCTACACCTTC
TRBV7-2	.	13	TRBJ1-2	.	CASSNRVQLGYTF	TGTGCCAGCAGCAACAGGGTACAGCTTGGCTACACCTTC
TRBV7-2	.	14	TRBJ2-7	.	CASSHPGLTYEQYF	TGTGCCAGCAGCCACCCCGGACTAACCTACGAGCAGTACTTC
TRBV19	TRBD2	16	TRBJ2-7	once	CASSTRTSGPSYEQYF	TGTGCCAGTAGTACCCGGACTAGCGGTCCGTCCTACGAGCAGTACTTC
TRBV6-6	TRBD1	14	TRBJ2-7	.	CASSYGDRTYEQYF	TGTGCCAGCAGTTACGGGGACAGAACCTACGAGCAGTACTTC
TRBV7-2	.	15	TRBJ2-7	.	CASSLIGVGSYEQYF	TGTGCCAGCAGCTTAATCGGGGTGGGGAGCTACGAGCAGTACTTC
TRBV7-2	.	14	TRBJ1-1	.	CASSFPDSGIQAFF	TGTGCCAGCAGCTTTCCGGACTCCGGGATCCAAGCTTTCTTT
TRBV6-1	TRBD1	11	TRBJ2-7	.	CASRTGGLQYF	TGTGCCAGCAGGACAGGGGGCCTGCAGTACTTC
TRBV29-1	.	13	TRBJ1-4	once	CSVALDMGEKLFF	TGCAGCGTTGCTCTGGACATGGGAGAAAAACTGTTTTTT
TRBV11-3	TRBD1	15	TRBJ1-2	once	CASSSNDRGTYGYTF	TGTGCCAGCAGTTCAAATGACAGGGGTACCTATGGCTACACCTTC
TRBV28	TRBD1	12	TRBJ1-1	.	CASDREDTEAFF	TGTGCCAGCGACAGGGAGGACACTGAAGCTTTCTTT
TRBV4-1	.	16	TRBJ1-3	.	CASSHPPASSGNTIYF	TGCGCCAGCAGCCATCCCCCAGCTAGCTCTGGAAACACCATATATTTT
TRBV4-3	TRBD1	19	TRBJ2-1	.	CASSQDTDREILSYNEQFF	TGCGCCAGCAGCCAAGATACGGACAGGGAGATCCTCTCCTACAATGAGCAGTTCTTC
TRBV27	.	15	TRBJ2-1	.	CASRETGKAYNEQFF	TGTGCCAGCAGGGAGACGGGGAAAGCCTACAATGAGCAGTTCTTC
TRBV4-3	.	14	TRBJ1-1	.	CASSQELGGTEAFF	TGCGCCAGCAGCCAAGAACTGGGGGGGACTGAAGCTTTCTTT
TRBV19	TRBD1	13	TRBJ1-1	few	CASSRQGRTEAFF	TGTGCCAGTAGTCGACAGGGGAGAACTGAAGCTTTCTTT